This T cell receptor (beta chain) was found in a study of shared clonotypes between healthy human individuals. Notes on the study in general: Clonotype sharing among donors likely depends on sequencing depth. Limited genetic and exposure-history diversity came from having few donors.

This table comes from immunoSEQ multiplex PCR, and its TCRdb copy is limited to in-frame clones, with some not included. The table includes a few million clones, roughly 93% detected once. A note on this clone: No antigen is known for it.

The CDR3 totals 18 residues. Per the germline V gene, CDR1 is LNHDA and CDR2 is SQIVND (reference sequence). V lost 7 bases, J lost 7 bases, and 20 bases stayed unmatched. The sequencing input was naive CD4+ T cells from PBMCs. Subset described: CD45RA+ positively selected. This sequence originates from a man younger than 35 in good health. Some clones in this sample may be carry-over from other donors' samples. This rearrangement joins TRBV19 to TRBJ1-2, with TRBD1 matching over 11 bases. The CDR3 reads CASMAGQGGTSQTFGYTF. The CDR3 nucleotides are TGTGCCAGTATGGCGGGACAGGGGGGTACCTCGCAGACGTTTGGCTACACCTTC.